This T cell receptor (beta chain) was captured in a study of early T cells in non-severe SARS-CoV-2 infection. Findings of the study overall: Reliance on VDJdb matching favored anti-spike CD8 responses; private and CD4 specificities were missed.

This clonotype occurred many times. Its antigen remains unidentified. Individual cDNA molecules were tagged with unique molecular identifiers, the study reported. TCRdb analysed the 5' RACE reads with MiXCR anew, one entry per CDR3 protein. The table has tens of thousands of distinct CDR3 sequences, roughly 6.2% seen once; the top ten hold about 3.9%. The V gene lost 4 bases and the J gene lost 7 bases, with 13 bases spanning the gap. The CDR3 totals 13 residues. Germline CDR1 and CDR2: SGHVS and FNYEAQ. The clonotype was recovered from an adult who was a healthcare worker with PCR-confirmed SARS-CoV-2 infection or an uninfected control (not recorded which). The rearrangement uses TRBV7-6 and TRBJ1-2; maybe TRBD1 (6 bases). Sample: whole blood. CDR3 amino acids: CASSSRQEGGYTF. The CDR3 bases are TGTGCCAGCAGCTCCAGACAGGAAGGTGGCTACACCTTC.